Below are 8 T cell receptor beta chains sequenced from a single sample in a study of T cell responses to AZD1222 COVID-19 vaccine. TCRdb's copy holds only in-frame clones and misses some; the assay was immunoSEQ multiplex PCR. This sample yields some 100,000 clones, of which around nine tenths are seen a single time; less than 15% belongs to the top ten. The specimen was peripheral blood, collected on day 0 of AZD1222 vaccination. These receptors were collected from an adult in good health.

The chain uses TRBV5-4 and TRBJ1-1, with a possible D match to TRBD1 (5 bases). The CDR3 extends over 12 amino acids. CDR1 is SGHNT, CDR2 YYREEE, per germline (reference sequence). Trimming took off 4 bases at V and 10 bases at J, with 14 bases between the two ends. CDR3 DNA: TGTGCCAGCAGCCAACCCACTGGGGGAGCTTTCTTT. This translates into CASSQPTGGAFF.

J is TRBJ1-2 and V is TRBV3-1 (or the pseudogene TRBV3-2), with a weak D call TRBD1 (6 bases). V was cut by 6 bases and J by 3 bases, with 17 bases left in between. Germline CDR1 reads LGHDT; CDR2 reads YNNKEL (reference sequence). The CDR3 is made up of 15 amino acids. The CDR3 loop is CASRTSGKGDYGYTF. CDR3 sequence (DNA): TGTGCCAGCAGAACCTCGGGGAAGGGGGACTATGGCTACACCTTC.

This CDR3 reads CASAEHGLSGNTIYF. CDR3 bases: TGTGCCAGTGCGGAACACGGCCTCTCTGGAAACACCATATATTTT. The chain combines TRBV6-5 with TRBJ1-3; no reliable D call. Germline loops: CDR1 MNHEY, CDR2 SVGAGI. The CDR3 totals 15 residues. V was cut by 9 bases and J by 0 bases, with 15 bases left in between.

The chain joins TRBV5-1 to TRBJ2-1, with D hard to call. In germline, CDR1 is SGHRS, CDR2 YFSETQ. This CDR3 contains 16 residues. Trimming left V 1 base short and J 0 bases short, with 11 bases between. The CDR3 bases are TGCGCCAGCAGCTTGTCTCAGGTCAGCTCCTACAATGAGCAGTTCTTC. This translates into CASSLSQVSSYNEQFF.

This chain joins TRBV6-5 and TRBJ2-3; the D is unclear. The germline gives CDR1 MNHEY, CDR2 SVGAGI. The CDR3 covers 15 residues. The ends were cut back, 6 bases at V and 4 bases at J, with 17 bases in the middle. The CDR3 sequence is CASRAGAYDPDTQYF. CDR3 sequence (DNA): TGTGCCAGCAGAGCCGGAGCCTATGACCCAGATACGCAGTATTTT.

This clone showed up just once. The chain carries TRBV5-1 and TRBJ2-7, with D perhaps TRBD2 (5 bases). The V and J ends lost 4 bases and 3 bases respectively, with 20 bases between them. The CDR3 runs 16 residues. Germline lookup yields CDR1 SGHRS and CDR2 YFSETQ. CDR3 nucleotide sequence: TGCGCCAGCAGCCCAAGGGAAGGACTGGGAAGCTACGAGCAGTACTTC. This codes for CASSPREGLGSYEQYF.

This chain joins TRBV7-2 and TRBJ2-1, with TRBD1 identical over 9 bases. The CDR3 spans 13 residues. The germline gives CDR1 SGHTA, CDR2 FQGNSA. The junction had 4 bases not matched to a gene; V was cut back by 4 bases and J by 9 bases. CDR3 sequence (DNA): TGTGCCAGCAGCTCTACAGGGGGCAGTGAGCAGTTCTTC. This sequence encodes CASSSTGGSEQFF.

This clone was observed a few times. The chain carries TRBV6-5 and TRBJ1-1; 11 nucleotides agree with TRBD1. The CDR3 contains 14 residues. V gave up 7 bases and J gave up 4 bases; unmatched junction bases: 5. Germline V lookup: CDR1 MNHEY, CDR2 SVGAGI. The CDR3 DNA is TGTGCCAGCATCGTCGGGACAGGGGGCACTGAAGCTTTCTTT. It is translated as CASIVGTGGTEAFF.